The TCR beta chain under discussion was sequenced for a study of CD8+CD57+ T cells in acquired aplastic anemia. Study at large: Yields of DNA that came from sorted CD4+ and CD8+ cells averaged about 2.9 ug.

In patients chosen for sequencing, flow cytometry had shown CD8+CD57+ cell expansion. In all patients, the disease was severe acquired aplastic anemia. Blood was sampled before the patients had received any therapy. Both TCR beta VDJ combination and CDR3 sequence profiling were carried out. Genomic DNA was the template for this profiling. TCRdb used MiXCR to reprocess the reads, holding one entry per CDR3 protein. The profile shows some 200,000 distinct CDR3 sequences, 48% of them singletons. The CDR3 is made up of 14 amino acids. With 0 bases clipped from V and 6 bases from J, the junction kept 4 bases outside the gene matches. Germline V lookup: CDR1 LNHNV, CDR2 YYDKDF (reference sequence).

The sample comprised sorted CD4+, CD8+, or CD8+CD57+ T cells (not recorded which) from PBMCs. This clonotype was sampled from a human donor with aplastic anemia. The chain employs TRBV15 and TRBJ1-2; TRBD1 agrees at 7 bases. CDR3 nucleotide sequence: TGTGCCACCAGCAGAGATGGCAGGGGGGATGGCTACACCTTC. Translation: CATSRDGRGDGYTF.